Sequencing of this TCR beta chain was carried out in a study of cytomegalovirus exposure and HLA in healthy donors. The CDR3 is 12 amino acids. Trimming removed 5 bases from V and 13 bases from J, with 17 bases in between. Germline V gene data show CDR1 as MNHEY and CDR2 as SMNVEV (reference sequence). PCR involved 60 Vbeta and 13 Jbeta primers. The data were produced by immunoSEQ multiplex PCR, yet TCRdb's version contains in-frame clones alone and is incomplete. The repertoire holds just over 150,000 clones, with around nine tenths as singletons. The sequence came from a woman aged 18-30 years in good health and CMV-seronegative. V gene TRBV27 combines with J gene TRBJ1-2, with D possibly TRBD1 on 5 matching bases. The sample taken for sequencing was PBMCs. Here the CDR3 reads CASSGIGGEATF. DNA of the CDR3: TGTGCCAGCAGTGGCATCGGGGGGGAGGCCACCTTC.